The rows below give T cell receptor beta chains drawn from one sample of a study of cytotoxic CD8 clonotypes in ibrutinib-treated CLL. Method: immunoSEQ multiplex PCR; TCRdb's copy keeps in-frame clones and lacks some. This sample has about 120,000 clones, with 75% to 90% found just once. The sample consisted of PBMCs, taken after 24 months of ibrutinib treatment. The origin of the receptors is a human donor with chronic lymphocytic leukemia. Both conserved end residues are part of each CDR3. The D gene is left open where the match is weak. Only part of the rows carry a size: once, few, many, or a class if the clone is expanded.

v_gene	abundance	d_gene	j_gene	CDR3aa	CDR3nt
TRBV28	.	.	TRBJ2-7	CASSPPPGPSEQYF	TGTGCCAGCAGTCCACCTCCGGGCCCGTCAGAGCAGTACTTC
TRBV5-4	.	.	TRBJ2-1	CASSPRPQPNEQFF	TGTGCCAGCAGCCCTCGGCCCCAACCTAATGAGCAGTTCTTC
TRBV11-2	.	TRBD2	TRBJ2-3	CASSFGGATSTDTQYF	TGTGCCAGCAGCTTCGGGGGGGCCACTAGCACAGATACGCAGTATTTT
TRBV5-4	once	.	TRBJ2-5	CASSLVGGEETQYF	TGTGCCAGCAGCTTGGTAGGCGGTGAAGAGACCCAGTACTTC
TRBV2	once	TRBD2	TRBJ2-1	CASRPSRGTSYGNEQFF	TGTGCCAGCAGACCTTCAAGAGGGACTAGCTATGGCAATGAGCAGTTCTTC
TRBV11-2	.	.	TRBJ2-5	CASSLGVGSVRETQYF	TGTGCCAGCAGCTTAGGCGTCGGGAGCGTCCGAGAGACCCAGTACTTC
TRBV28	.	TRBD2	TRBJ2-2	CASKETSVGGELFF	TGTGCCAGCAAAGAGACTAGCGTTGGCGGGGAGCTGTTTTTT
TRBV11-3	.	.	TRBJ2-1	CASSRGSSYNEQFF	TGTGCCAGCAGCCGGGGTTCCTCCTACAATGAGCAGTTCTTC
TRBV27	.	.	TRBJ2-7	CASSLKPRTSYEQYF	TGTGCCAGCAGTTTAAAACCCCGAACGTCCTACGAGCAGTACTTC
TRBV7-2	.	.	TRBJ2-5	CASSLQGLKGTQYF	TGTGCCAGCAGCTTACAGGGATTGAAGGGGACCCAGTACTTC
TRBV6-1	.	.	TRBJ1-1	CASGVQGFYTEAFF	TGTGCCAGCGGTGTACAGGGATTTTACACTGAAGCTTTCTTT
TRBV4-1	few	.	TRBJ1-1	CASSQDQGTEAFF	TGCGCCAGCAGCCAAGACCAGGGTACTGAAGCTTTCTTT
TRBV28	.	.	TRBJ1-2	CATETAGNYGYTF	TGTGCCACCGAGACAGCCGGAAACTATGGCTACACCTTC
TRBV19	.	TRBD1	TRBJ1-2	CARSRDRGSRANYGYTF	TGTGCCAGATCTAGGGACAGGGGGTCTCGAGCTAACTATGGCTACACCTTC
TRBV7-2	.	.	TRBJ2-6	CASSLNNLNSGANVLTF	TGTGCCAGCAGCCTCAATAACCTTAATTCTGGGGCCAACGTCCTGACTTTC
TRBV18	.	.	TRBJ2-2	CASSPRQVNTGELFF	TGTGCCAGCTCTCCACGACAGGTGAACACCGGGGAGCTGTTTTTT
TRBV6-6	.	.	TRBJ2-7	CASGLGYEQYF	TGTGCCAGCGGATTGGGCTACGAGCAGTACTTC
TRBV27	.	.	TRBJ2-2	CASSSDRLRATGELFF	TGTGCCAGCAGTTCCGACAGACTAAGGGCCACCGGGGAGCTGTTTTTT
TRBV30	.	.	TRBJ1-3	CAWLNRGVTVLSGNTIYF	TGTGCCTGGCTGAATCGGGGGGTCACCGTACTCTCTGGAAACACCATATATTTT
TRBV4-2	.	TRBD1	TRBJ2-7	CASSRDQGAQFYEQYF	TGTGCCAGCAGCCGCGACCAGGGGGCCCAATTCTACGAGCAGTACTTC